Each of the 19 T cell receptor beta chains below was sequenced from the same sample in a study of CD8 T cells in ankylosing spondylitis. Each CDR3 protein gets one entry after TCRdb re-called the 5' RACE reads with MiXCR. The profile covers some 180,000 distinct CDR3 sequences, with 15% to 20% appearing a single time and 3.5% to 5% taken by the ten largest. Source material: blood, either unsorted or a sorted T cell fraction (not recorded which). All receptors derive from a male donor between 5 and 29 years old with ankylosing spondylitis or in good health (not recorded which).

At least ten counts were recorded for this clonotype. V usage is TRBV13 and J usage is TRBJ1-1; the D is unclear. CDR1 is PRHDT and CDR2 is FYEKMQ in the germline V gene (reference sequence). V gave up 3 bases and J gave up 8 bases, with 7 bases separating them. CDR3 length: 11 amino acids. CDR3 region: CASSLRAEAFF. CDR3 nucleotides: TGTGCCAGCAGCTTGAGGGCGGAAGCTTTCTTT.

This clonotype was observed at least ten times. This chain uses TRBV3-1 with TRBJ1-1, with D unclear. V shed 5 bases and J shed 5 bases, with 12 bases lying between them. From germline, CDR1 is LGHDT and CDR2 YNNKEL (reference sequence). The CDR3 consists of 13 residues. The CDR3 spells CASSSLLGTEAFF. In nucleotides, the CDR3 is TGTGCCAGCAGCTCCTTACTAGGTACTGAAGCTTTCTTT.

In its sample, this clonotype was seen many times. The chain couples TRBV7-9 to TRBJ1-4; no clear D. Trimming left V 5 bases short and J 16 bases short, with 17 bases between. Germline V gene sequence: CDR1 SEHNR, CDR2 FQNEAQ (reference sequence). The CDR3 totals 12 residues. The CDR3 DNA reads as TGTGCCAGCAGCAGTTACCGAGGGCCAGCGTTTTTT. It is translated as CASSSYRGPAFF.

This clonotype was seen many times. The chain combines TRBV7-2 with TRBJ2-1; TRBD2 aligns across 8 bases. Germline CDR1 SGHTA, CDR2 FQGNSA. J was trimmed by 7 bases and V by 2 bases; bases with no gene match: 10. The CDR3 consists of 16 residues. This CDR3 is CASSLTSGRGRNEQFF. The CDR3 nucleotides are TGTGCCAGCAGCTTAACTAGCGGCCGGGGGCGAAATGAGCAGTTCTTC.

This clonotype was observed a handful of times. The chain uses TRBV18 and TRBJ2-3; 7 bases fit TRBD1. J gave up 2 bases and V 4 bases, and 3 bases lay outside the gene matches. CDR1 is KGHSH, CDR2 LQKENI, per germline. This CDR3 has 14 amino acids. The CDR3 spells CASSQQGITDTQYF. Written as DNA, the CDR3 is TGTGCCAGCTCACAACAGGGGATCACAGATACGCAGTATTTT. The variable domain in full, with the rest retrieved from reference TRBV18 and TRBJ2-3, is NAGVMQNPRHLVRRRGQEARLRCSPMKGHSHVYWYRQLPEEGLKFMVYLQKENIIDESGMPKERFSAEFPKEGPSILRIQQVVRGDSAAYFCASSQQGITDTQYFGPGTRLTVL.

This clonotype was picked up many times. The rearrangement links TRBV11-2 to TRBJ2-2, with TRBD1 identical over 10 bases. V lost 5 bases and J lost 5; bases outside the gene matches: 8. The CDR3 loop spans 16 amino acids. Germline V CDR1 and CDR2: SGHAT, FQNNGV. The CDR3 loop reads CASSLPDRGLTGELFF. CDR3 in DNA: TGTGCCAGCAGCCTACCGGACAGGGGGTTGACCGGGGAGCTGTTTTTT.

This clonotype showed up many times. J is TRBJ2-3 and V is TRBV14, with D unclear. The CDR3 has 14 amino acids. Germline V gene sequence: CDR1 SGHDN, CDR2 FVKESK. V was pared by 6 bases and J by 6 bases, with 16 bases between. CDR3 residues: CASSRRLAPDTQYF. CDR3 DNA: TGTGCCAGCAGTCGCAGACTTGCACCTGATACGCAGTATTTT.

This clonotype came up many times. The chain combines TRBV12-3 or TRBV12-4 with TRBJ1-2; D uncertain. With 5 bases removed from V and 5 bases from J, the gap between germline ends came to 6 bases. There are 11 residues in the CDR3. The CDR3 region has the DNA TGTGCCAGCAGTCCGAATTATGGCTACACCTTC. Its protein product is CASSPNYGYTF.

This clonotype was recorded only once. This chain uses TRBV7-9 with TRBJ2-3, with D perhaps TRBD2 (6 bases). The V end was cut by 4 bases, the J end by 2 bases, with 16 bases between. The CDR3 runs to 16 residues. The V gene's germline CDR1 is SEHNR and CDR2 FQNEAQ (reference sequence). The CDR3 loop reads CASSSNLGGNTDTQYF. CDR3 coding DNA: TGTGCCAGCAGCTCAAACCTCGGAGGGAACACAGATACGCAGTATTTT.

In its sample, this clonotype was seen many times. V and J are TRBV2 and TRBJ2-3; 8 bases are shared with TRBD2. Trimming took 8 bases from V and 2 from J; bases not matched to a gene: 6. Germline V CDR1 and CDR2: SNHLY, FYNNEI. This CDR3 region has 14 residues. Here the CDR3 reads CASPTSVDTDTQYF. In DNA form, the CDR3 reads TGTGCCAGCCCGACTAGCGTTGACACAGATACGCAGTATTTT.

This CDR3 is CASSIGRLAGYNEQFF. In nucleotides, the CDR3 is TGTGCCAGTAGTATAGGTAGACTAGCGGGATACAATGAGCAGTTCTTC. The chain joins TRBV19 to TRBJ2-1, with TRBD2 matching 11 bases. There are 16 residues in the CDR3. Per germline, CDR1 LNHDA and CDR2 SQIVND (reference sequence). With 1 base clipped from V and 4 bases from J, the junction kept 3 bases outside the gene matches.

The chain carries TRBV7-6 and TRBJ2-5; D gene uncertain. This CDR3 spans 12 amino acids. With 4 bases removed from V and 5 bases from J, the gap between germline ends came to 8 bases. Germline CDR1 and CDR2: SGHVS and FNYEAQ. CDR3 DNA sequence: TGTGCCAGCAGCTCAAACGGGGAGACCCAGTACTTC. This codes for CASSSNGETQYF.

The table lists this clonotype with many counts. The chain joins TRBV7-9 to TRBJ1-2, with D perhaps TRBD1 (6 bases). The CDR3 is 17 residues long. Germline V CDR1 and CDR2: SEHNR, FQNEAQ (reference sequence). V was cut by 5 bases and J by 4 bases, with 23 bases left in between. CDR3 sequence: CASSPLGATGRLYGYTF. Here the CDR3 DNA reads TGTGCCAGCAGCCCCCTTGGGGCCACAGGGAGGCTCTATGGCTACACCTTC.

Ten or more counts support this clonotype. This sequence joins TRBV12-3 or TRBV12-4 and TRBJ2-1; D unclear. Trimming cost V 1 base and J 8 bases, with 3 bases left between them. The CDR3 spans 11 residues. Here the CDR3 reads CASSLGDEQFF. The CDR3 region has the DNA TGTGCCAGCAGTTTAGGGGATGAGCAGTTCTTC.

The chain carries TRBV29-1 and TRBJ1-1; D ambiguous. This CDR3 is built from 14 residues. The germline gives CDR1 SQVTM, CDR2 ANQGSEA. V lost 0 bases to trimming and J lost 1 base, with 9 bases between them. CDR3 protein: CSVEDQATNTEAFF. The CDR3 nucleotides read TGCAGCGTTGAAGATCAGGCTACGAACACTGAAGCTTTCTTT.

At least ten counts were recorded for this clonotype. One end of the junction does not line up with germline, which may come from a read error. The V call is TRBV20-1, the J call TRBJ2-7; TRBD2 is a possible D gene (6 bases). The length of the CDR3 is 12 residues. Germline-derived CDR1 and CDR2 are DFQATT and SNEGSKA (reference sequence). The CDR3 is CSARDLRGLIPF. In DNA, the CDR3 is TGCAGTGCTAGAGATCTGCGGGGACTGATTCCCTTC.

At least ten counts were recorded for this clonotype. CDR3 bases: TGTGCCAGCAGTTCCTCGTCCGACAGACAAGAGACCCAGTACTTC. This gives the protein CASSSSSDRQETQYF. V is TRBV27 and J is TRBJ2-5; possibly TRBD1 for D (5 bases). The V gene lost 4 bases and the J gene lost 2 bases, with 14 bases spanning the gap. The CDR3 has 15 residues. CDR1 MNHEY and CDR2 SMNVEV come from the germline V gene (reference sequence).

This clonotype appeared a few times. J is TRBJ2-4 and V is TRBV2; weak D call: TRBD2 (6 bases). Looked up from germline, CDR1 is SNHLY and CDR2 is FYNNEI. This CDR3 has 13 residues. Trimming left V 8 bases short and J 5 bases short, with 13 bases between. CDR3 sequence: CASAIERENIQYF. The CDR3 DNA is TGTGCCAGCGCTATAGAGCGGGAAAACATTCAGTACTTC.

The sample holds many counts of this clonotype. The V call is TRBV4-1, the J call TRBJ2-1; 12 positions agree with TRBD2. The CDR3 is made up of 15 amino acids. Germline CDR1 MGHRA, CDR2 YSYEKL. Trimming at V came to 1 base and at J to 9 bases, leaving 4 bases not matched to a gene. The chain's CDR3 is CASSQGLAGDGEQFF. The CDR3 DNA reads TGCGCCAGCAGCCAAGGACTAGCGGGAGATGGTGAGCAGTTCTTC.